These 25 T cell receptor beta chains originate from one sample sequenced in a study of cytomegalovirus exposure and HLA in healthy donors. The PCR contained 60 Vbeta and 13 Jbeta primers. This table comes from immunoSEQ multiplex PCR, and its TCRdb copy is limited to in-frame clones, with some not included. The repertoire holds some 190,000 clones, with just over 75% as singletons. The material sequenced was PBMCs. The receptors were sampled from a young man in good health and CMV-seronegative.

V and J are TRBV7-9 and TRBJ2-6, with D unclear. The germline CDR1 and CDR2 sequences are SEHNR and FQNEAQ (reference sequence). This CDR3 spans 14 amino acids. The germline V and J ends were trimmed by 4 bases and 4 bases, with 8 bases remaining between them. The CDR3 here is CASSSPQGANVLTF. For the CDR3, the DNA is TGTGCCAGCAGCTCCCCACAAGGGGCCAACGTCCTGACTTTC.

This sequence joins TRBV10-1 and TRBJ2-4; 13 bases are a match to TRBD2. Per the germline V gene, CDR1 is WNHNN and CDR2 is SYGVQD (reference sequence). This CDR3 has 17 amino acids. After removal of 11 bases from V and 6 bases from J, the junction contained 16 bases not matched to a gene. CDR3 region: CAGLEGLAGRKRNIQYF. The DNA for the CDR3 is TGCGCCGGGCTCGAGGGACTAGCGGGAAGGAAAAGAAACATTCAGTACTTC.

The chain recombines TRBV4-1 with TRBJ2-6; D might be TRBD1 (6 bases). V lost 0 bases and J 2 bases, leaving 14 bases between the germline ends. CDR1 is MGHRA and CDR2 is YSYEKL in the germline V gene. This CDR3 contains 18 residues. The CDR3 protein is CASSQDWGRQAGANVLTF. The CDR3 DNA follows: TGCGCCAGCAGCCAAGATTGGGGTCGACAGGCTGGGGCCAACGTCCTGACTTTC.

The gene calls are TRBV5-1 and TRBJ2-7, with 8 bases fitting TRBD2. Germline values: CDR1 SGHRS, CDR2 YFSETQ. This CDR3 is built from 13 residues. The junction had 7 bases not matched to a gene; V was cut back by 2 bases and J by 9 bases. CDR3 coding DNA: TGCGCCAGCAGCTTTAGCGGGAACGACGGGCAGTACTTC. It codes for CASSFSGNDGQYF.

The chain couples TRBV7-6 to TRBJ2-5, with 8 bases matching TRBD2. Trimming cost V 1 base and J 2 bases; bases outside gene matches: 3. Germline loops: CDR1 SGHVS, CDR2 FNYEAQ. This CDR3 is 15 amino acids long. CDR3 amino acids: CASSLVTGGQETQYF. The CDR3 bases are TGTGCCAGCAGCTTAGTCACGGGGGGGCAAGAGACCCAGTACTTC. The full variable domain, in which reference TRBV7-6 and TRBJ2-5 provide the parts outside the CDR3, is GAGVSQSPRYKVTKRGQDVALRCDPISGHVSLYWYRQALGQGPEFLTYFNYEAQQDKSGLPNDRFSAERPEGSISTLTIQRTEQRDSAMYRCASSLVTGGQETQYFGPGTRLLVL.

The rearrangement joins TRBV4-2 to TRBJ1-1, with D possibly TRBD1 on 5 matching bases. The CDR3 covers 14 residues. V was cut by 4 bases and J by 5 bases, with 14 bases left in between. Per the germline V gene, CDR1 is LGHNA and CDR2 is YNFKEQ. The CDR3 sequence is CASSRGRVGTEAFF. As DNA, the CDR3 is TGTGCCAGCAGCCGGGGGAGGGTCGGGACTGAAGCTTTCTTT.

The genes are TRBV9 and TRBJ2-7; TRBD2 matches 9 bases. This CDR3 comprises 14 residues. V gave up 4 bases and J gave up 5 bases; unmatched junction bases: 7. In germline, CDR1 is SGDLS, CDR2 YYNGEE. Here the CDR3 reads CASSPSGTPDEQYF. The DNA for the CDR3 is TGTGCCAGCAGCCCTAGCGGGACCCCCGACGAGCAGTACTTC. The full variable domain, its missing parts supplied by reference TRBV9 and TRBJ2-7, is DSGVTQTPKHLITATGQRVTLRCSPRSGDLSVYWYQQSLDQGLQFLIQYYNGEERAKGNILERFSAQQFPDLHSELNLSSLELGDSALYFCASSPSGTPDEQYFGPGTRLTVT.

About this clone: Other DNA sequences from this sample encode an identical CDR3 as well. This chain links TRBV18 with TRBJ1-4, with a possible D match to TRBD1 (6 bases). CDR1 and CDR2 (germline): KGHSH, LQKENI. Trimming took off 2 bases at V and 5 bases at J, with 6 bases between the two ends. The CDR3 runs 13 residues. The CDR3 DNA reads as TGTGCCAGCTCACCAGGACAGAATGAAAAACTGTTTTTT. Amino acids: CASSPGQNEKLFF.

The CDR3 loop reads CASSPQGGDIQYF. The DNA of the CDR3 is TGTGCCAGTAGTCCGCAGGGGGGTGACATTCAGTACTTC. The chain recombines TRBV19 with TRBJ2-4; D possibly corresponds to TRBD1 (7 bases). CDR3 size: 13 residues. V was clipped by 5 bases and J by 8 bases, with 13 bases between them. From germline, CDR1 is LNHDA and CDR2 SQIVND (reference sequence).

The chain carries TRBV19 and TRBJ2-1; D is possibly TRBD2 (5 bases). The CDR3 spans 15 residues. The germline gives CDR1 LNHDA, CDR2 SQIVND (reference sequence). Trimming left V 2 bases short and J 0 bases short, with 8 bases between. CDR3: CASSIPGSSYNEQFF. In nucleotides, the CDR3 is TGTGCCAGTAGTATACCGGGAAGCTCCTACAATGAGCAGTTCTTC.

This clone was detected a few times. The chain links TRBV5-1 to TRBJ1-1; D possibly corresponds to TRBD1 (5 bases). Trimming took off 4 bases at V and 0 bases at J, with 16 bases between the two ends. The V gene's germline CDR1 is SGHRS and CDR2 YFSETQ. The CDR3 spans 16 residues. The DNA of the CDR3 is TGCGCCAGCAGCCTTCGACAGTCGACCATGAACACTGAAGCTTTCTTT. Protein sequence: CASSLRQSTMNTEAFF.

The CDR3 nucleotides read TGTGCCAGCAGCGTAATTATAGCCGGACAGGGGGGAATCAGACAGCCCCAGCATTTT. It translates to CASSVIIAGQGGIRQPQHF. The gene calls are TRBV7-3 and TRBJ1-5; 10 positions match TRBD1. J lost 7 bases, V lost 5 bases, and 20 bases had no gene match. This CDR3 spans 19 amino acids. Germline CDR1 reads SGHTA; CDR2 reads FQGTGA.

This clone appeared a few times. Other DNA sequences of this sample code for an identical CDR3. This chain connects TRBV7-2 to TRBJ2-5; maybe TRBD1 (5 bases). The CDR3 runs 14 residues. Germline V gene data show CDR1 as SGHTA and CDR2 as FQGNSA. V lost 0 bases, J lost 5 bases, and 10 bases lay in between. The CDR3 protein is CASSLAGQGETQYF. The CDR3 coding sequence is TGTGCCAGCAGCTTAGCTGGTCAGGGTGAGACCCAGTACTTC. Looking up the rest from reference TRBV7-2 and TRBJ2-5 gives the full variable domain: GAGVSQSPSNKVTEKGKDVELRCDPISGHTALYWYRQSLGQGLEFLIYFQGNSAPDKSGLPSDRFSAERTGGSVSTLTIQRTQQEDSAVYLCASSLAGQGETQYFGPGTRLLVL.

V and J are TRBV9 and TRBJ1-2; D might be TRBD1 (6 bases). Trimming left V 10 bases short and J 0 bases short, with 19 bases between. Looked up from germline, CDR1 is SGDLS and CDR2 is YYNGEE. CDR3 size: 15 residues. The CDR3 reads CASHGGGGPNYGYTF. The CDR3 DNA reads as TGTGCCTCCCACGGGGGCGGGGGCCCTAACTATGGCTACACCTTC.

This clone was seen more than once but under ten times. The chain uses TRBV5-6 and TRBJ1-6, with a possible D match to TRBD1 (5 bases). V lost 2 bases to trimming and J lost 6 bases, with 18 bases between them. There are 17 residues in the CDR3. Germline V lookup: CDR1 SGHDT, CDR2 YYEEEE. The CDR3 region has the DNA TGTGCCAGCAGCTTTAAGGGACTCCCAAGGGTTAATTCACCCCTCCACTTT. Its protein product is CASSFKGLPRVNSPLHF.

The chain has TRBV7-9 and TRBJ2-1, with TRBD2 matching 9 bases. The ends lost 3 bases at V and 7 bases at J; junction bases unmatched: 7. The CDR3 has 15 residues. The germline gives CDR1 SEHNR, CDR2 FQNEAQ (reference sequence). The CDR3 loop is CASSFLAGAVNEQFF. DNA of the CDR3: TGTGCCAGCAGCTTTTTAGCGGGAGCTGTTAATGAGCAGTTCTTC.

The chain joins TRBV11-3 to TRBJ2-7; TRBD2 aligns across 9 bases. CDR1 SGHNT and CDR2 YENEEA come from the germline V gene. J lost 2 bases, V lost 1 base, and 6 bases had no gene match. This CDR3 has 16 residues. The CDR3 sequence is CASSLGTSGPPYEQYF. The CDR3, as DNA: TGTGCCAGCAGCTTAGGAACTAGCGGGCCTCCCTACGAGCAGTACTTC.

V is TRBV7-2 and J is TRBJ2-7; TRBD2 might be the D (6 bases). V was pared by 2 bases and J by 2 bases, with 13 bases between. CDR1 is SGHTA and CDR2 is FQGNSA in the germline V gene. The CDR3 contains 15 residues. The CDR3 protein is CASSLWGGKAYEQYF. For the CDR3, the DNA is TGTGCCAGCAGCTTATGGGGCGGGAAGGCCTACGAGCAGTACTTC.

This chain joins TRBV6-6 and TRBJ2-3, with 8 nucleotides matching TRBD2. CDR3 size: 14 residues. J gave up 2 bases and V 7 bases, and 5 bases lay outside the gene matches. CDR1 MNHNY and CDR2 SVGAGI come from the germline V gene (reference sequence). The CDR3 bases are TGTGCCAGCACCGACGGGGGGGACACAGATACGCAGTATTTT. It translates to CASTDGGDTDTQYF.

This sequence joins TRBV29-1 and TRBJ2-3; D remains unclear. Per the germline V gene, CDR1 is SQVTM and CDR2 is ANQGSEA. The V end was cut by 3 bases, the J end by 0 bases, with 7 bases between. This CDR3 is built from 13 residues. The CDR3 coding sequence is TGCAGCGTTGATATCTCTAGCACAGATACGCAGTATTTT. This gives the protein CSVDISSTDTQYF.

The V call is TRBV15, the J call TRBJ1-2, with 8 bases aligning to TRBD1. CDR3 size: 15 residues. The germline gives CDR1 LNHNV, CDR2 YYDKDF (reference sequence). J was trimmed by 4 bases and V by 3 bases; bases with no gene match: 7. The CDR3 sequence is CATSRKTGVPYGYTF. Here the CDR3 DNA reads TGTGCCACCAGCAGGAAGACAGGGGTACCCTATGGCTACACCTTC. Filled out from reference TRBV15 and TRBJ1-2, the complete variable domain reads DAMVIQNPRYQVTQFGKPVTLSCSQTLNHNVMYWYQQKSSQAPKLLFHYYDKDFNNEADTPDNFQSRRPNTSFCFLDIRSPGLGDTAMYLCATSRKTGVPYGYTFGSGTRLTVV.

To note about this clone: Germline and junction disagree at one end, which may indicate a read error. The chain couples TRBV12-5 to TRBJ2-1, with D possibly matching TRBD2 (6 bases). Germline V lookup: CDR1 LGHNT, CDR2 FRNRAP. The CDR3 is made up of 16 amino acids. CDR3 DNA sequence: TGTGCTAGTGGTTTGTTTCCCAGGGAGGCCTACAATGAGCAATTCTTC. Translated: CASGLFPREAYNEQFF.

A word on this clone: Mismatch with germline at one junction end may stem from a read error. Different DNA sequences within this sample yield the same CDR3. V is TRBV29-1 and J is TRBJ1-1, with TRBD1 as a possible D gene (5 bases). CDR3 length: 13 amino acids. Germline lookup yields CDR1 SQVTM and CDR2 ANQGSEA. CDR3 amino acids: CSVDPGMNTEAFF. The CDR3, as DNA: TGCAGCGTTGATCCAGGGATGAACACTGAGGCTTTCTTT.

V gene TRBV29-1 combines with J gene TRBJ2-6, with 8 bases aligning to TRBD1. This CDR3 region has 19 residues. The germline V gene encodes CDR1 SQVTM and CDR2 ANQGSEA. V shed 0 bases, J shed 4 bases, and the junction held 14 bases outside the gene matches. CDR3 region: CSVEESGRGRVSGANVLTF. The CDR3 bases are TGCAGCGTTGAAGAATCGGGCAGGGGGCGCGTCTCCGGGGCCAACGTCCTGACTTTC.

The chain employs TRBV9 and TRBJ2-7; tentatively, D is TRBD1 (6 bases). There are 14 residues in the CDR3. V was cut by 0 bases and J by 3 bases, with 10 bases left in between. Germline CDR1 is SGDLS and CDR2 is YYNGEE. As DNA, the CDR3 is TGTGCCAGCAGCGTAGCACCGGGACACTACGAGCAGTACTTC. It encodes CASSVAPGHYEQYF.